Each of the 29 T cell receptor beta chains below was sequenced from the same sample in a study of T cells in Graves' hyperthyroidism and ophthalmopathy (dated by TCRdb to about 2019). Library preparation employed multiplex PCR. This sample was sequenced with an Illumina HiSeq 2000. TCR beta CDR3 regions were amplified from RNA transcripts. For the first round of RT-PCR on the TCR CDR3, the HTBI primer set was used together with the Qiagen OneStep RT-PCR kit. TCRdb reprocessing: public reads trimmed at Q25 with fastp, clones called with MiXCR, in-frame beta chains kept. Entries that share a CDR3 protein sequence are merged under the most common genes and DNA. The sample data list a few hundred thousand distinct CDR3 sequences, and approximately 15% of these were observed just once. The leading ten clones occupy 6.5% to 8% of the sample. Sequenced sample: blood. These TCRs come from a woman in her twenties or thirties with Graves' hyperthyroidism.

This sequence joins TRBV6-5 and TRBJ2-1, with 7 nucleotides matching TRBD2. The trim removed 2 bases at V and 6 bases at J, leaving 4 bases unmatched. The germline V gene has CDR1 MNHEY and CDR2 SVGAGI. The CDR3 runs 14 residues. The CDR3 loop reads CASSYVRTSNEQFF. The DNA for the CDR3 is TGTGCCAGCAGTTACGTCCGGACTAGCAATGAGCAGTTCTTC.

The chain joins TRBV20-1 to TRBJ2-1, with TRBD1 matching 7 bases. In germline, CDR1 is DFQATT, CDR2 SNEGSKA (reference sequence). This CDR3 region has 16 residues. V shed 0 bases, J shed 5 bases, and the junction held 10 bases outside the gene matches. The CDR3 DNA is TGCAGTGCTAGAGATCCGAGCAGGGGGTATCACAATGAGCAGTTCTTC. Translated: CSARDPSRGYHNEQFF.

This chain links TRBV9 with TRBJ1-3, with a weak D call TRBD1 (6 bases). Per germline, CDR1 SGDLS and CDR2 YYNGEE. There are 18 residues in the CDR3. V gave up 3 bases and J gave up 1 base, with 20 bases separating them. CDR3 in DNA: TGTGCCAGCAGCGCTCATTTAAATACAGGGCGATCTGGAAACACCATATATTTT. Translated, it gives CASSAHLNTGRSGNTIYF.

The chain has TRBV7-8 and TRBJ1-3; no firm D call. Trimming took off 1 base at V and 0 bases at J, with 13 bases between the two ends. Per germline, CDR1 SGHVS and CDR2 FQNEAQ. This CDR3 region has 17 residues. The CDR3, as DNA: TGTGCCAGCAGCTTAGATCTCTTGGAGCCCTCTGGAAACACCATATATTTT. It yields the protein CASSLDLLEPSGNTIYF.

This clonotype came up many times. This chain connects TRBV2 to TRBJ2-3; D is unresolved. The CDR3 has 15 amino acids. V dropped 6 bases and J dropped 2 bases, with 15 bases sitting between them. CDR1 SNHLY and CDR2 FYNNEI come from the germline V gene. The CDR3 sequence is CASRGYGDYTDTQYF. CDR3 DNA sequence: TGTGCCAGCAGGGGTTACGGAGATTACACAGATACGCAGTATTTT.

A few counts support this clonotype. The chain carries TRBV19 and TRBJ2-1, with 8 positions matching TRBD2. The CDR3 is 16 residues long. Germline CDR1 LNHDA, CDR2 SQIVND (reference sequence). Trimming cost V 1 base and J 0 bases; bases outside gene matches: 2. CDR3 coding DNA: TGTGCCAGTAGTATAGCGGGAGGGCTCTCCTACAATGAGCAGTTCTTC. This translates into CASSIAGGLSYNEQFF.

The V gene is TRBV30, the J gene TRBJ2-1; D might be TRBD1 or TRBD2, each matching 5 bases. The V end lost 2 bases, the J end lost 2 bases, and 22 bases lay between the germline ends. The CDR3 length is 18 residues. CDR1 is GTSNPN and CDR2 is SVGIG in the germline V gene (reference sequence). CDR3 sequence reads: CAWSNPPVGVNPYNEQFF. The CDR3 DNA reads as TGTGCCTGGAGTAATCCGCCCGTGGGGGTCAACCCCTACAATGAGCAGTTCTTC.

This clonotype was picked up many times. The chain recombines TRBV2 with TRBJ2-7, with D perhaps matching TRBD2 (6 bases). This CDR3 has 13 amino acids. Trimming removed 1 base from V and 7 bases from J, with 11 bases in between. Germline-derived CDR1 and CDR2 are SNHLY and FYNNEI. This chain's CDR3 is CASSEGTEGEQYF. CDR3 sequence (DNA): TGTGCCAGCAGTGAAGGGACGGAGGGGGAGCAGTACTTC.

This clonotype appeared a few times. A much larger clonotype is one base distant, so this may be a read error. The chain uses TRBV6-2 or TRBV6-3 and TRBJ2-7; TRBD2 might be the D (5 bases). CDR1 and CDR2 from the germline V gene are MNHEY and SVGEGT. Trimming pared 2 bases from V and 7 bases from J, leaving 15 bases between. The CDR3 totals 14 residues. The CDR3 region has the DNA TGTGCCAGCAGTTACCCCGAGGCGGGCGGGGAGCAGTACTTC. Residues: CASSYPEAGGEQYF.

This clonotype was seen a few times. The chain carries TRBV7-3 and TRBJ1-1, with D possibly matching TRBD1 (5 bases). CDR1 and CDR2 from the germline V gene are SGHTA and FQGTGA. The germline V and J ends were trimmed by 5 bases and 4 bases, with 14 bases remaining between them. The CDR3 length is 14 residues. This chain's CDR3 is CASSPQGIGTEAFF. Here the CDR3 DNA reads TGTGCCAGCAGCCCGCAGGGTATCGGCACTGAAGCTTTCTTT.

This clonotype was counted once. This chain links TRBV9 with TRBJ2-3; 10 bases are shared with TRBD1. Trimming took 4 bases from V and 4 from J; bases not matched to a gene: 6. Per the germline V gene, CDR1 is SGDLS and CDR2 is YYNGEE. The CDR3 is 15 amino acids. The CDR3 sequence is CASSNRDRGADTQYF. Here the CDR3 DNA reads TGTGCCAGCAGCAACCGGGACAGGGGAGCAGATACGCAGTATTTT.

V and J are TRBV5-5 and TRBJ1-6; 10 bases are a match to TRBD1. Germline CDR1 and CDR2: SGHKS and YYEKEE (reference sequence). The CDR3 totals 15 residues. Trimming took 0 bases from V and 8 from J; bases not matched to a gene: 2. CDR3 loop: CASSLAGTGDSPLHF. The CDR3 DNA is TGTGCCAGCAGCTTGGCGGGGACAGGGGATTCACCCCTCCACTTT.

The gene calls are TRBV5-4 and TRBJ2-7, with 8 nucleotides matching TRBD1. V lost 4 bases to trimming and J lost 6 bases; unmatched junction nucleotides: 9. The CDR3 is 14 residues long. CDR1 is SGHNT, CDR2 YYREEE, per germline (reference sequence). The CDR3, as DNA: TGTGCCAGCAGCCTAGACAGGGGCAACTGCGAGCAGTACTTC. Its translation: CASSLDRGNCEQYF.

In this sample, this clonotype turned up many times. This chain links TRBV29-1 with TRBJ2-1, with a possible D match to TRBD2 (6 bases). Germline V lookup: CDR1 SQVTM, CDR2 ANQGSEA. The germline V and J ends were trimmed by 7 bases and 0 bases, with 16 bases remaining between them. This CDR3 has 15 amino acids. The DNA for the CDR3 is TGCAGCGCTCGTGGCGGAGGGGACTCCTACAATGAGCAGTTCTTC. Amino acid sequence: CSARGGGDSYNEQFF.

The V and J genes are TRBV18 and TRBJ1-4; D gene uncertain. This CDR3 has 16 residues. Trimming left V 6 bases short and J 3 bases short, with 17 bases between. Germline V lookup: CDR1 KGHSH, CDR2 LQKENI. CDR3: CASSPYPPGPNEKLFF. The CDR3 coding sequence is TGTGCCAGCTCCCCCTACCCTCCTGGGCCTAATGAAAAACTGTTTTTT.

The chain carries TRBV19 and TRBJ2-1; unclear D gene. Germline loops: CDR1 LNHDA, CDR2 SQIVND (reference sequence). Trimming left V 4 bases short and J 10 bases short, with 11 bases between. CDR3 size: 12 residues. CDR3 DNA sequence: TGTGCCAGTAGTAAGTCCTCCGTAGAGCAGTTCTTC. This translates into CASSKSSVEQFF.

The chain carries TRBV28 and TRBJ2-7, with D maybe TRBD2 (6 bases). V dropped 7 bases and J dropped 1 base, with 11 bases sitting between them. Germline CDR1 is MDHEN and CDR2 is SYDVKM. This CDR3 comprises 13 residues. CDR3 in amino acids: CASTEGGSYEQYF. CDR3 nucleotide sequence: TGTGCCAGCACGGAGGGAGGATCCTACGAGCAGTACTTC.

This clonotype was counted at least ten times. This rearrangement joins TRBV30 to TRBJ2-7; D perhaps matches TRBD2 (5 bases). Deletions cut 3 bases from V and 7 bases from J, with 19 bases between. This CDR3 has 14 amino acids. The germline CDR1 and CDR2 sequences are GTSNPN and SVGIG (reference sequence). CDR3 in DNA: TGTGCCTGGAGCGAGGGTTTCACGGCTCCGGAGCAGTACTTC. Translation: CAWSEGFTAPEQYF.

This sequence joins TRBV24-1 and TRBJ2-3; D unresolved. The CDR3 is 13 amino acids. V was trimmed by 4 bases and J by 2 bases, leaving 6 bases between them. In germline, CDR1 is KGHDR, CDR2 SFDVKD. CDR3 region: CATSDDFTDTQYF. The CDR3 region has the DNA TGTGCCACCAGTGACGACTTCACAGATACGCAGTATTTT.

This clonotype was detected only a few times. J is TRBJ2-1 and V is TRBV27; 8 bases fit TRBD2. The trim removed 2 bases at V and 0 bases at J, leaving 9 bases unmatched. The CDR3 totals 18 residues. Germline V CDR1 and CDR2: MNHEY, SMNVEV (reference sequence). CDR3 sequence reads: CASSLRGVAGSSYNEQFF. For the CDR3, the DNA is TGTGCCAGCAGTTTAAGAGGTGTAGCGGGGAGCTCCTACAATGAGCAGTTCTTC.

This clonotype appeared many times. V usage is TRBV29-1 and J usage is TRBJ2-7, with TRBD1 matching 8 bases. From germline, CDR1 is SQVTM and CDR2 ANQGSEA. The CDR3 length is 14 residues. The J segment lost 6 bases and the V segment lost 4 bases, leaving 11 bases of the junction unmatched. CDR3 in amino acids: CSVAAGTGTGEQYF. CDR3 in DNA: TGCAGCGTTGCGGCCGGGACTGGGACAGGCGAGCAGTACTTC.

V gene TRBV3-1 combines with J gene TRBJ2-7, with 9 bases aligning to TRBD2. The CDR3 is 14 residues long. The J segment lost 9 bases and the V segment lost 3 bases, leaving 9 bases of the junction unmatched. Germline V gene sequence: CDR1 LGHDT, CDR2 YNNKEL (reference sequence). CDR3 sequence: CASSHASGTTGQYF. Written as DNA, the CDR3 is TGTGCCAGCAGCCACGCTAGCGGGACTACGGGGCAGTACTTC.

For this clonotype: This sequence may be a read error, since a much larger clone differs from it by one base. Here the CDR3 reads CASSRPAGTDTQYF. CDR3 nucleotide sequence: TGTGCCAGCAGCCGTCCAGCTGGCACAGATACGCAGTATTTT. This chain connects TRBV11-3 to TRBJ2-3; D remains ambiguous. Trimming pared 5 bases from V and 1 base from J, leaving 10 bases between. The germline CDR1 and CDR2 sequences are SGHNT and YENEEA. The CDR3 is 14 amino acids.

A word on this clonotype: The germline gene is not matched at one end of the junction; a read error may be the cause. The chain couples TRBV9 to TRBJ1-1; D uncertain. This CDR3 has 14 residues. Germline assignment: CDR1 SGDLS and CDR2 YYNGEE. The CDR3 protein is CASSVAYSNTEALF. CDR3 in DNA: TGTGCCAGCAGCGTAGCTTATTCGAACACTGAAGCTCTCTTT. Supplemented by reference TRBV9 and TRBJ1-1, the full variable domain reads DSGVTQTPKHLITATGQRVTLRCSPRSGDLSVYWYQQSLDQGLQFLIQYYNGEERAKGNILERFSAQQFPDLHSELNLSSLELGDSALYFCASSVAYSNTEALFGQGTRLTVV.

Many counts were recorded for this clonotype. This sequence joins TRBV7-8 and TRBJ2-1; a weak D match, TRBD1 (6 bases). Trimming took 7 bases from V and 4 from J, leaving 11 bases between them. The CDR3 contains 13 residues. Germline lookup yields CDR1 SGHVS and CDR2 FQNEAQ. CDR3 coding DNA: TGTGCCAGCAACAGGGACACATACAATGAGCAGTTCTTC. This translates into CASNRDTYNEQFF.

This chain connects TRBV5-1 to TRBJ2-5; D not resolved. Trimming pared 4 bases from V and 5 bases from J, leaving 12 bases between. CDR3 length: 13 amino acids. CDR1 is SGHRS and CDR2 is YFSETQ in the germline V gene. The CDR3 sequence: CASSGQLGETQYF. CDR3 nucleotides: TGCGCCAGCAGCGGCCAGTTGGGGGAGACCCAGTACTTC.

In its sample, this clonotype was seen many times. J is TRBJ2-7 and V is TRBV7-2; no firm D call. V shed 2 bases and J shed 6 bases, with 8 bases lying between them. The germline CDR1 and CDR2 sequences are SGHTA and FQGNSA. The CDR3 is 12 residues long. Here the CDR3 reads CASSLNRPEQYF. CDR3 nucleotides: TGTGCCAGCAGCTTAAATCGCCCCGAGCAGTACTTC.

This clonotype has just one count. V and J are TRBV10-2 and TRBJ1-1; a possible D gene is TRBD1 (6 bases). This CDR3 spans 12 amino acids. In germline, CDR1 is WSHSY, CDR2 SAAADI. Deletions cut 2 bases from V and 5 bases from J, with 6 bases between. The CDR3 sequence is CASSERGTEAFF. In nucleotides, the CDR3 is TGCGCCAGCAGTGAGAGGGGGACTGAAGCTTTCTTT.

This clonotype has at least ten counts. The chain links TRBV6-5 to TRBJ1-2, with unresolved D. This CDR3 region has 16 residues. With 0 bases removed from V and 4 bases from J, the gap between germline ends came to 15 bases. Per germline, CDR1 MNHEY and CDR2 SVGAGI. The chain's CDR3 is CASSYSIKGFSYGYTF. Here the CDR3 DNA reads TGTGCCAGCAGTTACTCGATTAAGGGATTTTCCTATGGCTACACCTTC.